A selection of T cell receptor beta chains follows, all from one sample in a study of naive and memory T cell subsets. Each CDR3 protein is one row after TCRdb ran MiXCR on the UMI-ligation and nested PCR reads. The sample gives about 35,000 distinct CDR3 sequences, 10% to 15% of which show up once; 22% is in the top ten. The sequenced sample consisted of effector memory CD4+ T cells from blood. Every receptor here comes from a human donor in good health. The CDR3 runs from the conserved cysteine through the conserved F or W. D genes are given only for firm matches. Size is stated for part of the rows, as once, few or many counts, or as a class when the clone is expanded.

TRBV29-1,TRBD1,NA,TRBJ1-6,TGCAGCGTAAGGGACAGCTCCTATAATTCACCCCTCCACTTT,CSVRDSSYNSPLHF
TRBV10-3,TRBD1,few,TRBJ1-1,TGTGCCATCAGTACAGGGGTTCGTGTTGTTGGTGCTGAAGCTTTCTTT,CAISTGVRVVGAEAFF
TRBV7-9,NA,NA,TRBJ1-3,TGTGCCAGCAGCCCCCGAAAGGACTCTGGAAACACCATATATTTT,CASSPRKDSGNTIYF
TRBV7-3,NA,NA,TRBJ1-1,TGTGCCAGCAGCTTACAGGCGTACACTGAAGCTTTCTTT,CASSLQAYTEAFF
TRBV7-3,NA,NA,TRBJ2-2,TGTGCCAGCAGCTTAAGTGGGACGTATTCGACCGGGGAGCTGTTTTTT,CASSLSGTYSTGELFF
TRBV28,TRBD1,NA,TRBJ2-7,TGTGCCAGCACCCCGGGACAGTCAACCTACGAGCAGTACTTC,CASTPGQSTYEQYF
TRBV12-3/TRBV12-4,TRBD1,NA,TRBJ2-5,TGTGCCAGCAGCTTTCTCGAGGGGGCCCAAGAGACCCAGTACTTC,CASSFLEGAQETQYF
TRBV6-5,NA,many,TRBJ2-1,TGTGCCAGCAGTATCGCCCTGGCTTCCAATGAGCAGTTCTTC,CASSIALASNEQFF
TRBV12-3/TRBV12-4,TRBD2,many,TRBJ2-5,TGTGCCAGCAGTTTGGGACTAGCGGGGGAGACCCAGTACTTC,CASSLGLAGETQYF
TRBV3-1,TRBD2,NA,TRBJ2-1,TGTGCCAGCAGCCAAGGATGGGGGGGTACTTACAATGAGCAGTTCTTC,CASSQGWGGTYNEQFF
TRBV10-2,NA,NA,TRBJ1-1,TGCGCCAGCAGTGACCTCTACACCGGGACACGAGAAGCTTTCTTT,CASSDLYTGTREAFF
TRBV29-1,TRBD2,many,TRBJ2-5,TGCAGCGTTGAAGAACTAGCGGGAGGGATAGAGACCCAGTACTTC,CSVEELAGGIETQYF
TRBV29-1,NA,NA,TRBJ2-1,TGCAGCGCCTGGGGGGGGCAGTCCTACAATGAGCAGTTCTTC,CSAWGGQSYNEQFF
TRBV6-2/TRBV6-3,NA,few,TRBJ2-7,TGTGCCAGCGGGAAACGCGAAGGTTGGGGGGGCGGAGAGCAGTACTTC,CASGKREGWGGGEQYF
TRBV7-8,TRBD1,NA,TRBJ1-1,TGTGCCAGCAGCCCTAGTCAGAGACAGGGGCTGAACACTGAAGCTTTCTTT,CASSPSQRQGLNTEAFF
TRBV14,NA,few,TRBJ1-2,TGTGCCAGCAGTCAGGAGAGAGGGACATCTTCTGGCTACACCTTC,CASSQERGTSSGYTF
TRBV5-1,NA,few,TRBJ2-5,TGCGCCAGCAGCTCTGGGACTTTATATGAGACCCAGTACTTC,CASSSGTLYETQYF
TRBV30,TRBD1,NA,TRBJ1-2,TGTGCCTGGAGCAGACAGGGAGGTATCGACTATGGCTACACCTTC,CAWSRQGGIDYGYTF
TRBV6-5,NA,few,TRBJ2-2,TGTGCCAGCAGTTACTCGACTAACTACGACACCGGGGAGCTGTTTTTT,CASSYSTNYDTGELFF
TRBV5-1,TRBD1,few,TRBJ2-7,TGCGCCAGCAGCCTGAGGGCGGACAGGATTTACGAGCAGTACTTC,CASSLRADRIYEQYF
TRBV2,NA,many,TRBJ2-1,TGTGCCAGCAGACGTGGGCTTGACAATGAGCAGTTCTTC,CASRRGLDNEQFF
TRBV20-1,TRBD1,few,TRBJ1-2,TGCAGTGCTAGACCCGGACAGGGGGTCTCTGGCTACACCTTC,CSARPGQGVSGYTF
TRBV29-1,NA,NA,TRBJ1-2,TGCAGCGTTGAAGTGGGCTACGACCATGCAGGCGGCTTC,CSVEVGYDHAGGF
TRBV4-1,NA,many,TRBJ2-7,TGCGCCAGCAGCCAGGTCGACATGGGTTTTTCCTACGAGCAGTACTTC,CASSQVDMGFSYEQYF
TRBV24-1,NA,few,TRBJ2-1,TGTGCCACCAGTGATTCTAGGGAGACACACAATGAGCAGTTCTTC,CATSDSRETHNEQFF
TRBV19,TRBD1,many,TRBJ1-1,TGTGCCAGTAGTCCACCGACAGGGTTGAACACTGAAGCTTTCTTT,CASSPPTGLNTEAFF
TRBV27,NA,many,TRBJ2-5,TGTGCCAGCAGTTTATCGGTCGCGGAGACCCAGTACTTC,CASSLSVAETQYF
TRBV2,NA,NA,TRBJ1-5,TGTGCCAGCAGCATTTCCGATTATCAGCCCCAGCATTTT,CASSISDYQPQHF
TRBV4-1,NA,NA,TRBJ1-2,TGCGCCAGCAGCCAAGATAGTGTCACAGATGGGGGCTACACCTTC,CASSQDSVTDGGYTF
TRBV6-5,NA,few,TRBJ2-7,TGTGCCAGCAGTTACGACAGGCAGAGCTCCTACGAGCAGTACTTC,CASSYDRQSSYEQYF
TRBV4-2,NA,many,TRBJ2-3,TGTGCCAGCAGCCTGCGCGGGGATACGCAGTATTTT,CASSLRGDTQYF
TRBV3-1,TRBD1,few,TRBJ1-2,TGTGCCAGCAGCCTCCGGGACAGATTTTATGGCTACACCTTC,CASSLRDRFYGYTF
TRBV7-6,TRBD1,few,TRBJ2-1,TGTGCCAGCAGCTTAGCGCTAGGACAGGGGCTCAATGAGCAGTTCTTC,CASSLALGQGLNEQFF
TRBV13,TRBD2,many,TRBJ2-5,TGTGCCAGCAGCTTTACTAGCGGGAAACGGGAGACCCAGTACTTC,CASSFTSGKRETQYF
TRBV28,NA,NA,TRBJ2-5,TGTGCCTGCAGTTTCTCTTCGGGGCCGGGCCAAGAGACCCAGTACTTC,CACSFSSGPGQETQYF
TRBV19,NA,NA,TRBJ2-1,TGTGCCAGTAGTACCAGTCAAGGAGGGGGCTCCTACAATGAGCAGTTCTTC,CASSTSQGGGSYNEQFF
TRBV29-1,TRBD1,NA,TRBJ2-7,TGCAGCGTTGAACTTAACCCCCTCGGGACAGGGGAATACGAGCAGTACTTC,CSVELNPLGTGEYEQYF
TRBV2,NA,many,TRBJ2-3,TGTGCCAGCAGTGAAAGGGACTCCGAGGCAGATACGCAGTATTTT,CASSERDSEADTQYF
TRBV6-5,NA,NA,TRBJ1-2,TGTGCCAGCAGTTCGTCGCCAACCGGGGCTACGCGTGGCTACACCTTC,CASSSSPTGATRGYTF
TRBV29-1,TRBD2,NA,TRBJ2-7,TGCGGCGTTGATAGCGGGAGTGGACTGTACGAGCAGTACTTC,CGVDSGSGLYEQYF
TRBV9,NA,many,TRBJ2-2,TGTGCCAGCAGCGTAGAAGGGCGAGTCTTGTACACCGGGGAGCTGTTTTTT,CASSVEGRVLYTGELFF
TRBV6-5,NA,NA,TRBJ2-4,TGTGCCAGCACCCAGGGAAACATTCAGTACTTC,CASTQGNIQYF
TRBV5-1,TRBD1,few,TRBJ2-1,TGCGCCAGCAGCTTGGAAGGGACAGGGGTAAACAATGAGCAGTTCTTC,CASSLEGTGVNNEQFF
TRBV15,NA,NA,TRBJ2-2,TGTGCCACCAGCAGAAATCCCGGGACCTACACCGGGGAGCTGTTTTTT,CATSRNPGTYTGELFF
TRBV7-2,NA,few,TRBJ1-5,TGTGCCAGCAGCTTAGCGCTGGGAAGTGTGCAGCCCCAGCATTTT,CASSLALGSVQPQHF
TRBV6-1,NA,NA,TRBJ1-2,TGTGCCAGCAGTGAAGGCACTAGAAGCTATGGCTACACCTTC,CASSEGTRSYGYTF
TRBV7-9,NA,NA,TRBJ1-5,TGTGCCAGCAGATATCAGGATCAGCCCCAGCATTTT,CASRYQDQPQHF
TRBV3-1,TRBD2,few,TRBJ2-1,TGTGCCAGCAGCCAAGGCCCCGCGGCTAGCGGTTACAATGAGCAGTTCTTC,CASSQGPAASGYNEQFF
TRBV18,NA,NA,TRBJ2-7,TGTGCCAGCTCACGGGCAAGATCCTACGAGCAGTACTTC,CASSRARSYEQYF
TRBV18,TRBD1,NA,TRBJ2-5,TGTGCCAGCTCACCACCGGCCGGGACAGGGTTCGAGACCCAGTACTTC,CASSPPAGTGFETQYF